These T cell receptor beta chains were read from a single sample in a study of T-cell memory formation after mild COVID-19. A single record per CDR3 protein comes from TCRdb applying MiXCR to the 5' RACE reads. The sample shows roughly 250,000 distinct CDR3 sequences, about a sixth of them seen only once. The specimen sequenced was PBMCs or a T cell subset sorted from them (not recorded which). Receptor source: a man aged 18 to 29 who had mild COVID-19 (a few samples of this study predate the infection). Cell type and time point are not known. Each CDR3 is given with its conserved first and last residue. A D gene is named only where the DNA matches it firmly. Rows may omit the clone size; those that give it use once, few, many or a size class.

v_call	d_call	clone_size	j_call	cdr3_aa	cdr3_nt
TRBV15	.	few	TRBJ2-2	CATSRAGRWRGSKAGELFF	TGTGCCACCAGCAGAGCGGGGCGGTGGAGGGGCAGCAAGGCCGGGGAGCTGTTTTTT
TRBV7-2	.	many	TRBJ2-3	CASSRNTDTQYF	TGTGCCAGCAGCCGGAACACAGATACGCAGTATTTT
TRBV6-2/TRBV6-3	.	.	TRBJ1-1	CASSYNAGRGYTEAFF	TGTGCCAGCAGTTACAATGCAGGGAGAGGGTACACTGAAGCTTTCTTT
TRBV28	.	few	TRBJ1-2	CASTSGSYGYTF	TGTGCCAGCACCTCGGGAAGCTATGGCTACACCTTC
TRBV29-1	.	.	TRBJ1-2	CSVELPPFTNGYTF	TGCAGCGTTGAATTGCCACCCTTTACCAATGGCTACACCTTC
TRBV4-3	.	few	TRBJ1-1	CASSQSSHGNTEAFF	TGCGCCAGCAGCCAAAGCTCGCATGGGAACACTGAAGCTTTCTTT
TRBV18	.	few	TRBJ1-4	CASSPQKAGVEKLFF	TGTGCCAGCTCACCCCAGAAGGCAGGGGTGGAAAAACTGTTTTTT
TRBV6-6	.	few	TRBJ1-5	CASSGVENSNQPQHF	TGTGCCAGCAGTGGGGTAGAGAATAGCAATCAGCCCCAGCATTTT
TRBV3-1	.	.	TRBJ2-7	CASSQESSEQYF	TGTGCCAGCAGCCAAGAGAGCAGCGAGCAGTACTTC
TRBV9	.	few	TRBJ1-2	CASSVTGGRDYGYTF	TGTGCCAGCAGCGTAACGGGGGGCCGCGACTATGGCTACACCTTC
TRBV11-3	TRBD2	.	TRBJ2-1	CASSLGVAGYNEQFF	TGTGCCAGCAGCTTAGGGGTAGCGGGTTACAATGAGCAGTTCTTC
TRBV24-1	TRBD2	.	TRBJ2-1	CATSDYVSGGSYNEQFF	TGTGCCACCAGTGATTATGTCAGCGGGGGGTCCTACAATGAGCAGTTCTTC
TRBV20-1	TRBD1	once	TRBJ2-7	CSARPPGQGNYEQYF	TGCAGTGCTAGACCCCCAGGACAGGGGAACTACGAGCAGTACTTC
TRBV6-2/TRBV6-3	TRBD2	few	TRBJ2-3	CASSGGAGGTDTQYF	TGTGCCAGCAGTGGAGGGGCGGGGGGCACAGATACGCAGTATTTT
TRBV15	.	few	TRBJ1-6	CATSRDEQVLHF	TGTGCCACCAGCAGAGATGAACAGGTCCTCCACTTT
TRBV5-1	TRBD1	.	TRBJ1-6	CASSLDPGQGASSPLHF	TGCGCCAGCAGCTTGGACCCGGGCCAGGGGGCGAGTTCACCCCTCCACTTT
TRBV5-1	.	few	TRBJ1-2	CASSREANYGYTF	TGCGCCAGCAGCAGAGAAGCTAACTATGGCTACACCTTC
TRBV10-2	.	many	TRBJ2-7	CASSGSYEQYF	TGCGCCAGCAGCGGTAGCTACGAGCAGTACTTC
TRBV7-3	.	few	TRBJ1-1	CASSLTRTPDTEAFF	TGTGCCAGCAGCTTAACCAGGACCCCTGACACTGAAGCTTTCTTT
TRBV24-1	TRBD1	.	TRBJ2-5	CATSGQGAVEETQYF	TGTGCCACCAGTGGACAGGGGGCAGTGGAAGAGACCCAGTACTTC
TRBV5-1	.	.	TRBJ2-7	CASSLGGPRGSRVGSYEQYF	TGCGCCAGCAGCTTGGGGGGCCCGCGGGGAAGCAGAGTCGGGTCCTACGAGCAGTACTTC
TRBV15	.	few	TRBJ2-3	CATNTGPSTDTQYF	TGTGCCACCAATACGGGCCCTAGCACAGATACGCAGTATTTT
TRBV5-1	.	few	TRBJ2-3	CATAQTGSTDTQYF	TGCGCCACCGCCCAAACGGGGAGCACAGATACGCAGTATTTT
TRBV6-2/TRBV6-3	TRBD1	.	TRBJ1-5	CASQRDSSNQPQHF	TGTGCCAGCCAGAGGGACAGTAGCAATCAGCCCCAGCATTTT
TRBV12-3/TRBV12-4	.	many	TRBJ2-5	CASSGIDGETQYF	TGTGCCAGCAGTGGGATAGACGGGGAGACCCAGTACTTC
TRBV2	.	.	TRBJ1-1	CASSARQSSEAFF	TGTGCCAGCAGTGCCCGACAGTCTTCGGAAGCTTTCTTT
TRBV11-2	TRBD2	many	TRBJ2-1	CASSPLLLGTSRPYNEQFF	TGTGCCAGCAGCCCACTATTATTGGGGACTAGTCGGCCCTACAATGAGCAGTTCTTC
TRBV9	TRBD1	.	TRBJ1-1	CASSIHRGNTEAFF	TGTGCCAGCAGCATACACAGGGGGAACACTGAAGCTTTCTTT
TRBV7-2	.	.	TRBJ2-1	CASSLQRGMGNEQFF	TGTGCCAGCAGCTTACAACGGGGTATGGGCAATGAGCAGTTCTTC
TRBV5-1	.	.	TRBJ1-1	CASSLRTAQLAFF	TGCGCCAGCAGCTTACGGACAGCACAGTTGGCTTTCTTT
TRBV12-3/TRBV12-4	TRBD1	.	TRBJ2-7	CASRRTGGGDEQYF	TGTGCCAGCAGAAGGACAGGGGGAGGAGACGAGCAGTACTTC
TRBV20-1	.	few	TRBJ2-3	CSGNGGQTDTQYF	TGCAGTGGGAACGGGGGGCAAACAGATACGCAGTATTTT
TRBV29-1	.	few	TRBJ2-5	CSVGGGWETQYF	TGCAGCGTTGGGGGGGGCTGGGAGACCCAGTACTTC
TRBV4-1	TRBD2	few	TRBJ2-1	CASRRGPERGGNEQFF	TGCGCCAGCAGACGTGGACCTGAGCGGGGGGGCAATGAGCAGTTCTTC
TRBV25-1	.	few	TRBJ2-1	CATSLRQQFF	TGTGCCACCTCCCTCCGCCAGCAGTTCTTC
TRBV20-1	.	.	TRBJ1-2	CSASTPGSNYGYTF	TGCAGTGCTAGTACGCCAGGGAGTAACTATGGCTACACCTTC
TRBV6-1	.	.	TRBJ1-1	CASSEVFQGNTEAFF	TGTGCCAGCAGTGAAGTTTTCCAGGGGAACACTGAAGCTTTCTTT
TRBV12-3/TRBV12-4	.	few	TRBJ2-2	CASSYSGLNTGELFF	TGTGCCAGCAGTTATTCGGGACTGAACACCGGGGAGCTGTTTTTT
TRBV7-3	.	.	TRBJ1-6	CASSVVGAGGAPLHF	TGTGCCAGCAGCGTCGTAGGGGCCGGGGGGGCACCCCTCCACTTT
TRBV29-1	.	few	TRBJ2-7	CSVGEERVVERYYEQYF	TGCAGCGTTGGGGAAGAACGGGTAGTAGAACGGTACTACGAGCAGTACTTC
TRBV18	TRBD1	few	TRBJ1-2	CASSPGQDFYGYTF	TGTGCCAGCTCACCAGGACAGGACTTCTATGGCTACACCTTC
TRBV5-5	TRBD2	many	TRBJ2-3	CASSPVSGGRDTQYF	TGTGCCAGCAGCCCTGTCTCGGGGGGGCGGGATACGCAGTATTTT
TRBV5-1	TRBD1	few	TRBJ2-5	CASSLTDRGDRETQYF	TGCGCCAGCAGCTTGACCGACAGGGGAGATAGGGAGACCCAGTACTTC
TRBV12-3/TRBV12-4	TRBD1	.	TRBJ1-2	CASSPGQGVNYGYTF	TGTGCCAGCAGTCCGGGACAGGGGGTTAACTATGGCTACACCTTC
TRBV3-1	.	few	TRBJ2-1	CASSNKNVYEQFF	TGTGCCAGCAGCAACAAGAACGTCTATGAGCAGTTCTTC
TRBV7-3	.	few	TRBJ1-6	CASSLSQDHNSPLHF	TGTGCCAGCAGCTTAAGCCAGGATCATAATTCACCCCTCCACTTT
TRBV7-3	.	many	TRBJ2-3	CASSLSTGEAAQYF	TGTGCCAGCAGCTTAAGTACAGGGGAGGCGGCGCAGTATTTT
TRBV12-3/TRBV12-4	TRBD1	many	TRBJ1-1	CASSFQDRGLSEAFF	TGTGCCAGCAGTTTCCAGGACAGGGGGCTCTCTGAAGCTTTCTTT
TRBV30	TRBD1	.	TRBJ1-4	CAWTQAGGDGGKLFF	TGTGCCTGGACCCAAGCAGGGGGCGACGGTGGAAAACTGTTTTTT
TRBV9	.	.	TRBJ2-2	CASSGTTGTGELFF	TGTGCCAGCAGCGGGACTACAGGCACCGGGGAGCTGTTTTTT
TRBV6-5	TRBD2	.	TRBJ2-1	CASSRTSGGAYNEQFF	TGTGCCAGCAGCAGGACTAGCGGGGGGGCCTACAATGAGCAGTTCTTC
TRBV9	TRBD2	.	TRBJ2-5	CASSRDYAGETQYF	TGTGCCAGCAGCCGGGACTATGCGGGAGAGACCCAGTACTTC
TRBV5-1	TRBD2	many	TRBJ2-1	CASSLAAGGGAVDEQFF	TGCGCCAGCAGCTTGGCGGCGGGCGGGGGGGCCGTCGATGAGCAGTTCTTC
TRBV6-5	.	.	TRBJ2-3	CASSYSVWGETTDTQYF	TGTGCCAGCAGTTACTCGGTCTGGGGCGAGACCACAGATACGCAGTATTTT
TRBV5-6	.	.	TRBJ2-7	CASGLVGNHYEQYF	TGTGCCAGCGGATTGGTAGGGAACCATTACGAGCAGTACTTC
TRBV7-9	TRBD1	.	TRBJ2-5	CASSYTGVGETQYF	TGTGCCAGCAGCTACACAGGGGTCGGGGAGACCCAGTACTTC
TRBV28	.	.	TRBJ1-2	CASSPPAGEEGYTF	TGTGCCAGCAGCCCCCCCGCGGGGGAGGAGGGCTACACCTTC
TRBV10-3	TRBD1	few	TRBJ1-4	CAVQGAANEKLFF	TGTGCCGTTCAGGGGGCGGCTAATGAAAAACTGTTTTTT
TRBV12-3/TRBV12-4	.	few	TRBJ2-7	CASSLKEVPYEQYF	TGTGCCAGCAGTTTAAAGGAAGTTCCCTACGAGCAGTACTTC
TRBV4-3	TRBD2	few	TRBJ2-3	CASSQGFGTSGGADTQYF	TGCGCCAGCAGCCAAGGGTTCGGGACTAGCGGGGGGGCAGATACGCAGTATTTT